What follows is one TCR beta chain and its context. The data derive from a study of cytomegalovirus exposure and HLA in healthy donors. Researchers ran the PCR with 60 Vbeta and 13 Jbeta primers. Clones were read by immunoSEQ multiplex PCR, and TCRdb kept only the in-frame ones, dropping some. This sample's clone table lists under 200,000 clones. This sequence originates from a woman aged 18-29 years in good health and CMV-seropositive. The sequencing input was PBMCs.

In DNA form, the CDR3 reads TGTGCCAGCAGTGCTGACAGGGGTGTAGCTAATGAAAAACTGTTTTTT. Translation gives CASSADRGVANEKLFF. The rearrangement joins TRBV2 to TRBJ1-4; 8 bases align to TRBD1. This CDR3 is built from 16 residues. With 4 bases clipped from V and 3 bases from J, the junction kept 7 bases outside the gene matches. Germline V CDR1 and CDR2: SNHLY, FYNNEI.